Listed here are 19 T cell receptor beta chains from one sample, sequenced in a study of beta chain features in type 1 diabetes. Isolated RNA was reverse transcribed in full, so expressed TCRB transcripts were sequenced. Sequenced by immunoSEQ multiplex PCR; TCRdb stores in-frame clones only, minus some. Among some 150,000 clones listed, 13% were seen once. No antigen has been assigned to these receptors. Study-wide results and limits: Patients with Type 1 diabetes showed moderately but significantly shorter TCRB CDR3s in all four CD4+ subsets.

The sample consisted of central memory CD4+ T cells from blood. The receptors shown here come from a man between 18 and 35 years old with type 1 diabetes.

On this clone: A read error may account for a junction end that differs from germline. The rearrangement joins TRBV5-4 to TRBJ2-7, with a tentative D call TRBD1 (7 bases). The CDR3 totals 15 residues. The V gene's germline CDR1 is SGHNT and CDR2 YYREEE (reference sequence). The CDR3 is CASSLLDRDSNEQYF. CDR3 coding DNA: TGTGCCAGCAGCTTGCTCGACAGGGACTCCAACGAGCAGTACTTC. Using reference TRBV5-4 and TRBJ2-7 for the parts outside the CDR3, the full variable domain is ETGVTQSPTHLIKTRGQQVTLRCSSQSGHNTVSWYQQALGQGPQFIFQYYREEENGRGNFPPRFSGLQFPNYSSELNVNALELDDSALYLCASSLLDRDSNEQYFGPGTRLTVT.

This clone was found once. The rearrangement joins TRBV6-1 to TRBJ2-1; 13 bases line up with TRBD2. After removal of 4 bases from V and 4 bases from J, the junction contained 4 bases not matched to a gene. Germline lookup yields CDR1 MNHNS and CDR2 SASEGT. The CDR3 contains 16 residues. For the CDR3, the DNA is TGTGCCAGCAGTGCTCTACTAGCGGGGGGGTACAATGAGCAGTTCTTC. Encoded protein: CASSALLAGGYNEQFF.

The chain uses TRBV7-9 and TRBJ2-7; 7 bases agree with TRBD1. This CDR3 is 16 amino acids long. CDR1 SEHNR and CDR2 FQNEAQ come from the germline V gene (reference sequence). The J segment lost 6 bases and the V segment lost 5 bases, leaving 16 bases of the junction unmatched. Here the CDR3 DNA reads TGTGCCAGCAGCGCTAGCCACTTGGCCAGGGGGACCGAGCAGTACTTC. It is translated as CASSASHLARGTEQYF.

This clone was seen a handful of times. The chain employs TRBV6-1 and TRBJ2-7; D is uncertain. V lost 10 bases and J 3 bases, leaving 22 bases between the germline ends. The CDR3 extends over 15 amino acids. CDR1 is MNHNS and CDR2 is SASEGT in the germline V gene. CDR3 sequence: CAIHSNTDTYYEQYF. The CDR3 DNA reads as TGTGCCATCCACTCAAACACCGACACGTACTACGAGCAGTACTTC.

In DNA, the CDR3 is TGCAGCGTTGAAGAGGGGGCAGGGAACTATGGCTACACCTTC. This encodes CSVEEGAGNYGYTF. The chain links TRBV29-1 to TRBJ1-2; weak D call: TRBD1 (6 bases). The germline V gene encodes CDR1 SQVTM and CDR2 ANQGSEA. The CDR3 extends over 14 amino acids. V lost 0 bases and J 2 bases, leaving 10 bases between the germline ends.

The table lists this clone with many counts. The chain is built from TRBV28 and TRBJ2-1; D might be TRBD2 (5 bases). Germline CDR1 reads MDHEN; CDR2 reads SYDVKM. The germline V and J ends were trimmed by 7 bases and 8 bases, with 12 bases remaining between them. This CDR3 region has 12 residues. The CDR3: CASTRVRDEQFF. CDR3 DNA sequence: TGTGCCAGCACTAGGGTGCGGGATGAGCAGTTCTTC.

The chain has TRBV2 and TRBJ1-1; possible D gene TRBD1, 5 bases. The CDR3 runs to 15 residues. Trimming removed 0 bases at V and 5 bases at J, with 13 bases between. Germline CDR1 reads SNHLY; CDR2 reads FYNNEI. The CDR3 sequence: CASSEALGVGTEAFF. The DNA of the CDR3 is TGTGCCAGCAGTGAAGCGCTAGGGGTCGGGACTGAAGCTTTCTTT. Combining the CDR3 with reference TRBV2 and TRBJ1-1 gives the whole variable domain EPEVTQTPSHQVTQMGQEVILRCVPISNHLYFYWYRQILGQKVEFLVSFYNNEISEKSEIFDDQFSVERPDGSNFTLKIRSTKLEDSAMYFCASSEALGVGTEAFFGQGTRLTVV.

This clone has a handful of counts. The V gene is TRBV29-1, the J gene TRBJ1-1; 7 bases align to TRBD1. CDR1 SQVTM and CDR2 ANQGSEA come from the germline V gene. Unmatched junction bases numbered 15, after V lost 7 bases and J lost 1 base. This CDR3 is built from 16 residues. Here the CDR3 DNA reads TGCAGCGCTCCCCGGGACAGACAATTTGGGAACACTGAAGCTTTCTTT. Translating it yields CSAPRDRQFGNTEAFF.

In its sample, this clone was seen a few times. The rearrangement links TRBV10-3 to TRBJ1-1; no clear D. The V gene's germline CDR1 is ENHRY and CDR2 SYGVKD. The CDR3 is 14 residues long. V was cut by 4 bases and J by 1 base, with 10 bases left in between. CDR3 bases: TGTGCCATCAGTGTAGGTAGTCAGAACACTGAAGCTTTCTTT. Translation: CAISVGSQNTEAFF.

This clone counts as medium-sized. The chain's CDR3 is CASSPGQGVNEQYF. DNA of the CDR3: TGTGCCAGCAGCCCGGGACAGGGGGTCAACGAGCAGTACTTC. The chain uses TRBV7-9 and TRBJ2-7; TRBD1 matches 11 bases. Germline-derived CDR1 and CDR2 are SEHNR and FQNEAQ (reference sequence). After removal of 5 bases from V and 5 bases from J, the junction contained 5 bases not matched to a gene. This CDR3 has 14 residues.

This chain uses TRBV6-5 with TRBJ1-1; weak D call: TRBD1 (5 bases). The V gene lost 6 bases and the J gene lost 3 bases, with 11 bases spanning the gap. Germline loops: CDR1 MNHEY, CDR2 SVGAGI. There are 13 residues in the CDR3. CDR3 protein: CASSRGFDTEAFF. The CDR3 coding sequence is TGTGCCAGCAGCCGGGGGTTCGACACTGAAGCTTTCTTT.

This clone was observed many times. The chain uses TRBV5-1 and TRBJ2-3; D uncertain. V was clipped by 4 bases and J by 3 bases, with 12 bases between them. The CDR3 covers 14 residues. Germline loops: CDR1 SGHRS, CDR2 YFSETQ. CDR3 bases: TGCGCCAGCAGCCTGGCGGATGGGACAGATACGCAGTATTTT. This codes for CASSLADGTDTQYF.

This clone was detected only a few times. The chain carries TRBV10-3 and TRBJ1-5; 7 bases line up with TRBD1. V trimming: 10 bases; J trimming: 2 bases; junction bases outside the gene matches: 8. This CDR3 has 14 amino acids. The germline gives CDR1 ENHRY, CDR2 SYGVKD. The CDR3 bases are TGTGCCACCAGACAGGGCGAGGGCAATCAGCCCCAGCATTTT. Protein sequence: CATRQGEGNQPQHF.

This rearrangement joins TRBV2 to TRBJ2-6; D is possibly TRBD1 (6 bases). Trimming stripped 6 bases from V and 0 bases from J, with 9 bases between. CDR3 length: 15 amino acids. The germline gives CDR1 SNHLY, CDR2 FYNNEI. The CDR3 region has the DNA TGTGCCAGCAGGAACAGGGACTCTGGGGCCAACGTCCTGACTTTC. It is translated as CASRNRDSGANVLTF.

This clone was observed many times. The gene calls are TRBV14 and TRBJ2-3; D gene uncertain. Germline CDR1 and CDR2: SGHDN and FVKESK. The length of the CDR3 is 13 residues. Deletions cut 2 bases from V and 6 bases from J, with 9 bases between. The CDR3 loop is CASSQQAGDTQYF. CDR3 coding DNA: TGTGCCAGCAGCCAACAGGCCGGGGATACGCAGTATTTT.

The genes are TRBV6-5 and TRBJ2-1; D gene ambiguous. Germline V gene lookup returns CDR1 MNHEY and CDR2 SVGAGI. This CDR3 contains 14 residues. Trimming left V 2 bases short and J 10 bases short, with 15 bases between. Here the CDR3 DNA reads TGTGCCAGCAGTTACGGGTTGTGGGGTTCAGAGCAGTTCTTC. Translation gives CASSYGLWGSEQFF.

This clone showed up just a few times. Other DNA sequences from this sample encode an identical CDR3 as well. CDR3 protein: CASSRTDTQYF. In DNA, the CDR3 is TGTGCCAGTTCCCGCACAGATACGCAGTATTTT. This chain links TRBV19 with TRBJ2-3, with D unclear. V was cut by 8 bases and J by 1 base, with 4 bases left in between. The CDR3 is 11 residues long. The germline gives CDR1 LNHDA, CDR2 SQIVND (reference sequence).

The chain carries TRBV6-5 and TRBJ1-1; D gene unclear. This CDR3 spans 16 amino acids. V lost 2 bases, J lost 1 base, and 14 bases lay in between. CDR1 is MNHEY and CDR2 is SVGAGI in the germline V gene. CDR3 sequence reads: CASSYIATPPNTEAFF. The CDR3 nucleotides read TGTGCCAGCAGTTACATAGCCACACCTCCGAACACTGAAGCTTTCTTT.

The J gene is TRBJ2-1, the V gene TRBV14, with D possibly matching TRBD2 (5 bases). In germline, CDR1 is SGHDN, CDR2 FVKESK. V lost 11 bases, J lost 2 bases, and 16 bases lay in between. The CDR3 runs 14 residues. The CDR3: CASAPGRAYNEQFF. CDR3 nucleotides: TGTGCCTCCGCCCCGGGGAGAGCCTACAATGAGCAGTTCTTC.